This TCR beta chain emerged from a study of cytomegalovirus exposure and HLA in healthy donors. Broader study findings: Within a later analysis, the majority of CMV-associated TCR beta chains appeared HLA-restricted.

Only one count was recorded for this clone. Antigen: not known. CDR1 is SGHRS and CDR2 is YFSETQ in the germline V gene. The CDR3 spans 14 residues. The V gene end was trimmed by 4 bases and the J gene end by 3 bases; junction bases not matched to a gene: 6. The PCR had 60 Vbeta and 13 Jbeta primers. The assay was immunoSEQ multiplex PCR, and TCRdb's table has in-frame clones only and misses some. The sample records more than 90,000 clones, more than 65% being singletons. The material sequenced was PBMCs. This sequence originates from a human donor in good health. The genes are TRBV5-1 and TRBJ2-7; 8 bases map to TRBD1. The CDR3 nucleotides are TGCGCCAGCAGCGCGGGACAGGCCTTCTACGAGCAGTACTTC. Translation: CASSAGQAFYEQYF.